This T cell receptor beta chain was found in a study of T-cell reconstitution after alpha-beta-depleted transplantation in children. Study outcomes and limitations: Recipient T cells and thymic progenitors that survived gave rise to the high TCRbeta diversity observed at day 60 in some patients.

This clonotype was counted many times. Its antigen is undetermined. This CDR3 has 10 amino acids. The germline CDR1 and CDR2 sequences are DFQATT and SNEGSKA (reference sequence). V dropped 6 bases and J dropped 8 bases, with 8 bases sitting between them. Unique molecular identifiers were used to barcode this TCRbeta library. TCRdb used MiXCR to reprocess the PCR reads, holding one entry per CDR3 protein. The table records approximately 150,000 distinct CDR3 sequences, about 9% of them present only once. The sample here was PBMCs, mostly from graft donor cells, taken 180 days after TCRalphabeta/CD19-depleted stem cell transplant. V gene TRBV20-1 combines with J gene TRBJ2-1, with no clear D. The TCR originated in a female patient aged 2 to 10 who had a stem cell transplant for congenital amegakaryocytic thrombocytopenia, so the T cells may come from the graft donor. Here the CDR3 DNA reads TGCAGTGCGTCCCCGTATGAGCAGTTCTTC. The encoded protein is CSASPYEQFF.